This T cell receptor beta chain derives from a study of T-cell reconstitution after alpha-beta-depleted transplantation in children. Germline V gene sequence: CDR1 ENHRY, CDR2 SYGVKD. The ends lost 11 bases at V and 7 bases at J; junction bases unmatched: 12. The CDR3 is 14 amino acids. Unique molecular identifiers were built into the TCRbeta library. TCRdb fed the PCR reads into MiXCR, producing one record per CDR3 protein. Here the sample spans about 980,000 distinct CDR3 sequences, roughly 29% being singletons. The table lists this clonotype with a few counts. This TCR was sampled from a boy less than two years old who had a stem cell transplant for SCID, so the T cells may come from the graft donor. This chain links TRBV10-3 with TRBJ2-1; 9 bases fit TRBD1. The sample was PBMCs, mostly from graft donor cells, taken 360 days after TCRalphabeta/CD19-depleted stem cell transplant. The CDR3, as DNA: TGTGCCGAATCCACCGGGACAGGGAATAATGAGCAGTTCTTC. It translates to CAESTGTGNNEQFF.